One and the same sample provided the 30 T cell receptor beta chains below, sequenced in a study of blood T cell repertoires in COVID-19. Only in-frame clones appear in the TCRdb table, and some are missing; sequencing was by immunoSEQ multiplex PCR. In the table there are around 99,000 clones, approximately 90% of which are singletons. What was sequenced was peripheral blood. These TCRs come from a human donor in a cohort sampled during active COVID-19.

The count of this clone is one. The chain joins TRBV4-2 to TRBJ2-3, with D maybe TRBD2 (6 bases). CDR3 length: 15 amino acids. Germline CDR1 is LGHNA and CDR2 is YNFKEQ. Trimming pared 5 bases from V and 3 bases from J, leaving 15 bases between. The CDR3 is CASSLGGTETDTQYF. The CDR3 bases are TGTGCCAGCAGCTTGGGGGGAACTGAGACAGATACGCAGTATTTT.

The chain employs TRBV6-5 and TRBJ1-1; 7 bases line up with TRBD1. The V gene end was trimmed by 0 bases and the J gene end by 10 bases; junction bases not matched to a gene: 8. The CDR3 has 14 amino acids. CDR1 is MNHEY, CDR2 SVGAGI, per germline. The CDR3 coding sequence is TGTGCCAGCAGTTACTCGAGACAGGGTTCTGTAGCTTTCTTT. Residues: CASSYSRQGSVAFF.

The count of this clone is one. The J gene is TRBJ2-1, the V gene TRBV19; a weak D match, TRBD1 (5 bases). Germline V CDR1 and CDR2: LNHDA, SQIVND (reference sequence). V was shortened by 5 bases and J by 3 bases, with 8 bases between the two germline ends. The CDR3 sequence is 13 residues long. The CDR3 loop reads CASSADSYNEQFF. Written as DNA, the CDR3 is TGTGCCAGTAGTGCAGACAGCTACAATGAGCAGTTCTTC. The full variable domain, completed using reference TRBV19 and TRBJ2-1, is DGGITQSPKYLFRKEGQNVTLSCEQNLNHDAMYWYRQDPGQGLRLIYYSQIVNDFQKGDIAEGYSVSREKKESFPLTVTSAQKNPTAFYLCASSADSYNEQFFGPGTRLTVL.

In this sample, this clone turned up a few times. The chain combines TRBV14 with TRBJ1-6; 9 bases match TRBD1. Looked up from germline, CDR1 is SGHDN and CDR2 is FVKESK. The CDR3 totals 14 residues. Trimming cost V 3 bases and J 10 bases; bases outside gene matches: 4. The CDR3 DNA reads as TGTGCCAGCAGCCAGGACAGGGGAAGATCACCCCTCCACTTT. Translated, it gives CASSQDRGRSPLHF.

Here the CDR3 DNA reads TGTGCCAGCAGCTTAGGGAGGTCGGCGAGCGTACGGGTCACAGATACGCAGTATTTT. It specifies CASSLGRSASVRVTDTQYF. V usage is TRBV7-9 and J usage is TRBJ2-3; maybe TRBD2 (5 bases). The CDR3 is 19 amino acids. CDR1 and CDR2 from the germline V gene are SEHNR and FQNEAQ (reference sequence). V dropped 1 base and J dropped 2 bases, with 22 bases sitting between them.

V is TRBV13 and J is TRBJ1-1; 8 bases line up with TRBD1. Looked up from germline, CDR1 is PRHDT and CDR2 is FYEKMQ (reference sequence). This CDR3 is built from 13 residues. With V trimmed by 5 bases and J by 7 bases, 6 bases remained unmatched. The CDR3 loop is CASSPKGQVEAFF. Here the CDR3 DNA reads TGTGCCAGCAGCCCGAAGGGACAGGTTGAAGCTTTCTTT.

The chain combines TRBV6-2 or TRBV6-3 with TRBJ2-7; TRBD1 aligns across 7 bases. J lost 2 bases, V lost 4 bases, and 8 bases had no gene match. CDR1 and CDR2 (germline): MNHEY, SVGEGT. The CDR3 extends over 15 amino acids. CDR3 in amino acids: CASSSLQGRPYEQYF. DNA for the CDR3: TGTGCCAGCAGTTCATTACAGGGGCGACCCTACGAGCAGTACTTC.

This clone came up once. This chain joins TRBV6-4 and TRBJ1-2; D remains ambiguous. The V gene's germline CDR1 is MRHNA and CDR2 SNTAGT. Trimming stripped 6 bases from V and 5 bases from J, with 10 bases between. The CDR3 contains 12 residues. This CDR3 reads CASSNTSYGYTF. The CDR3 DNA reads TGTGCCAGCAGCAACACAAGTTATGGCTACACCTTC.

The chain couples TRBV11-3 to TRBJ2-3; D is unclear. In germline, CDR1 is SGHNT, CDR2 YENEEA. The length of the CDR3 is 12 residues. Trimming took 5 bases from V and 0 from J, leaving 3 bases between them. The chain's CDR3 is CASSTSTDTQYF. DNA for the CDR3: TGTGCCAGCAGCACTAGCACAGATACGCAGTATTTT.

The chain uses TRBV6-2 or TRBV6-3 and TRBJ2-7, with TRBD1 matching over 11 bases. CDR1 and CDR2 (germline): MNHEY, SVGEGT. There are 17 residues in the CDR3. V shed 4 bases, J shed 1 base, and the junction held 9 bases outside the gene matches. CDR3 sequence (DNA): TGTGCCAGCAGTTCCGGGACAGGGGGTATACTTTCCTACGAGCAGTACTTC. The encoded protein is CASSSGTGGILSYEQYF.

CDR3 sequence: CASSPLMSGANVLTF. The CDR3 bases are TGTGCCAGCAGCCCCCTTATGTCTGGGGCCAACGTCCTGACTTTC. The rearrangement joins TRBV25-1 to TRBJ2-6; D is undetermined. The CDR3 sequence is 15 residues long. Trimming removed 6 bases from V and 1 base from J, with 10 bases in between. Germline V gene lookup returns CDR1 MGHDK and CDR2 SYGVNS. Full variable domain (remainder filled in from reference TRBV25-1 and TRBJ2-6): EADIYQTPRYLVIGTGKKITLECSQTMGHDKMYWYQQDPGMELHLIHYSYGVNSTEKGDLSSESTVSRIRTEHFPLTLESARPSHTSQYLCASSPLMSGANVLTFGAGSRLTVL.

This clone was found once. The rearrangement links TRBV7-3 to TRBJ2-3; TRBD2 aligns across 10 bases. CDR1 SGHTA and CDR2 FQGTGA come from the germline V gene. Trimming removed 5 bases from V and 3 bases from J; junction bases left unmatched: 11. The CDR3 consists of 17 residues. CDR3: CASSPRASGGLTDTQYF. In DNA form, the CDR3 reads TGTGCCAGCAGCCCACGGGCTAGCGGGGGTCTAACAGATACGCAGTATTTT.

The V gene is TRBV15, the J gene TRBJ2-1; 7 bases are a match to TRBD2. This CDR3 is built from 17 residues. Per the germline V gene, CDR1 is LNHNV and CDR2 is YYDKDF (reference sequence). V gave up 5 bases and J gave up 12 bases; unmatched junction bases: 22. Here the CDR3 DNA reads TGTGCCACCAGCGGAGGGCTCAGGACGGGAGGCACAATGGGGCAGTTCTTC. The encoded protein is CATSGGLRTGGTMGQFF.

The chain links TRBV10-3 to TRBJ1-1; 10 nucleotides match TRBD1. V lost 10 bases, J lost 1 base, and 3 bases stayed unmatched. The germline V gene has CDR1 ENHRY and CDR2 SYGVKD. The CDR3 loop spans 13 amino acids. As DNA, the CDR3 is TGTGCCACACGGACAGGGGGGAACACTGAAGCTTTCTTT. This encodes CATRTGGNTEAFF.

The chain is built from TRBV4-1 and TRBJ2-3; D possibly corresponds to TRBD2 (5 bases). Germline V gives CDR1 MGHRA, CDR2 YSYEKL. The CDR3 is 16 residues long. Between the trimmed V and J ends, which lost 0 bases and 0 bases, there was a span of 10 bases. The CDR3 nucleotides read TGCGCCAGCAGCCAAGATACGGGATGGAGCACAGATACGCAGTATTTT. Translating gives CASSQDTGWSTDTQYF.

The CDR3 protein is CASSVAGQVLGEQYF. As DNA, the CDR3 is TGTGCCAGCAGCGTAGCCGGACAGGTATTAGGCGAGCAGTACTTC. V and J are TRBV9 and TRBJ2-7; 7 nucleotides agree with TRBD1. V dropped 0 bases and J dropped 6; count of bases not matched to a gene: 9. Germline CDR1 and CDR2: SGDLS and YYNGEE. The CDR3 runs 15 residues.

The V and J genes are TRBV18 and TRBJ2-1, with 9 positions matching TRBD2. The CDR3 loop spans 14 amino acids. V trimming: 8 bases; J trimming: 10 bases; junction bases outside the gene matches: 12. The germline V gene encodes CDR1 KGHSH and CDR2 LQKENI. CDR3 sequence (DNA): TGTGCCAGCGTCTGGGATAGCGGGAGCAGCGAGCAGTTCTTC. It specifies CASVWDSGSSEQFF.

The gene calls are TRBV23-1 and TRBJ1-5, with D possibly being TRBD1 (5 bases). TRBV23-1 is flagged as an ORF with uncertain function. The CDR3 is 13 residues long. V lost 1 base to trimming and J lost 8 bases, with 9 bases between them. The CDR3 loop reads CASSQWGEEPQHF. In DNA form, the CDR3 reads TGCGCCAGCAGTCAATGGGGGGAGGAGCCCCAGCATTTT.

The V call is TRBV5-8, the J call TRBJ2-7; D perhaps matches TRBD1 (6 bases). Germline-derived CDR1 and CDR2 are SGHTS and YDEGEE. This CDR3 is 15 amino acids long. V lost 0 bases to trimming and J lost 1 base, with 11 bases between them. CDR3 loop: CASSLGTVRSYEQYF. The DNA of the CDR3 is TGTGCCAGCAGCTTGGGGACAGTTCGGTCCTACGAGCAGTACTTC.

This clone occurred a few times. The gene calls are TRBV30 and TRBJ1-1; 7 bases align to TRBD1. With 4 bases clipped from V and 3 bases from J, the junction kept 11 bases outside the gene matches. The CDR3 has 15 amino acids. CDR1 GTSNPN and CDR2 SVGIG come from the germline V gene (reference sequence). In DNA, the CDR3 is TGTGCCTGGAACCCCAGTAAGGGGGCGGACACTGAAGCTTTCTTT. This gives the protein CAWNPSKGADTEAFF.

V gene TRBV24-1 combines with J gene TRBJ2-4; 8 positions match TRBD1. From germline, CDR1 is KGHDR and CDR2 SFDVKD. The CDR3 runs 15 residues. J gave up 4 bases and V 3 bases, and 4 bases lay outside the gene matches. The CDR3 reads CATSDPGQGKNIQYF. DNA for the CDR3: TGTGCCACCAGTGATCCCGGACAGGGTAAAAACATTCAGTACTTC.

In nucleotides, the CDR3 is TGTGCCAGCAGCCAAGACGCTAGCGGGGGGGTATGGGAGACCCAGTACTTC. Translation gives CASSQDASGGVWETQYF. The chain couples TRBV4-2 to TRBJ2-5, with 12 bases identical to TRBD2. CDR1 and CDR2 from the germline V gene are LGHNA and YNFKEQ. This CDR3 spans 17 amino acids. Trimming removed 0 bases from V and 5 bases from J; junction bases left unmatched: 7.

The chain is built from TRBV21-1 and TRBJ2-7; the table's D call TRBD2 went unverified against the DNA. TRBV21-1 is classified as a pseudogene. The CDR3 loop spans 14 amino acids. The CDR3 here is CASQVLACYYEQYF. In DNA form, the CDR3 reads TGTGCCAGCCAGGTACTAGCGTGCTACTACGAGCAGTACTTC.

The CDR3 region has the DNA TGTGCCACCAGTGATTTGTCTAGTTACAATGAGCAGTTCTTC. Protein product: CATSDLSSYNEQFF. This rearrangement joins TRBV24-1 to TRBJ2-1; no clear D. The V end was cut by 0 bases, the J end by 4 bases, with 6 bases between. This CDR3 spans 14 amino acids. The germline gives CDR1 KGHDR, CDR2 SFDVKD.

The CDR3 here is CASSPRLLERGNEQFF. CDR3 coding DNA: TGTGCCAGCAGTCCCCGCCTGTTGGAGCGGGGCAATGAGCAGTTCTTC. The chain has TRBV27 and TRBJ2-1; the match to TRBD2 covers 7 bases. The CDR3 is 16 amino acids. The V segment lost 5 bases and the J segment 6 bases; nucleotides outside the gene matches: 13. Germline CDR1 is MNHEY and CDR2 is SMNVEV (reference sequence).

This clone was counted a single time. The chain recombines TRBV5-1 with TRBJ2-7; 8 bases line up with TRBD1. J gave up 4 bases and V 4 bases, and 4 bases lay outside the gene matches. This CDR3 contains 13 residues. In germline, CDR1 is SGHRS, CDR2 YFSETQ. In nucleotides, the CDR3 is TGCGCCAGCAGCAGGGACAGGCCATACGAGCAGTACTTC. This translates into CASSRDRPYEQYF.

In its sample, this clone was seen once. This chain joins TRBV6-6 and TRBJ2-3, with D perhaps TRBD1 (6 bases). This CDR3 is 14 amino acids long. Germline CDR1 is MNHNY and CDR2 is SVGAGI (reference sequence). The V gene lost 8 bases and the J gene lost 1 base, with 13 bases spanning the gap. DNA of the CDR3: TGTGCCAGCCGAAAGGGGGATGGCACAGATACGCAGTATTTT. Translating gives CASRKGDGTDTQYF.

The V and J genes are TRBV7-8 and TRBJ1-2, with TRBD1 matching 9 bases. Trimming removed 4 bases from V and 4 bases from J; junction bases left unmatched: 7. The CDR3 consists of 15 residues. Germline values: CDR1 SGHVS, CDR2 FQNEAQ. In DNA, the CDR3 is TGTGCCAGCAGCTCGCGGGAACAGGGGGCCTATGGCTACACCTTC. Protein product: CASSSREQGAYGYTF.

The chain employs TRBV7-2 and TRBJ1-5; TRBD1 agrees at 11 bases. There are 16 residues in the CDR3. The junction had 9 bases not matched to a gene; V was cut back by 5 bases and J by 6 bases. Germline V lookup: CDR1 SGHTA, CDR2 FQGNSA. CDR3 DNA sequence: TGTGCCAGCAGCCGGACAGGGGGCGCGAGTCTTCAGCCCCAGCATTTT. Translation gives CASSRTGGASLQPQHF.

In this sample, this clone turned up once. This rearrangement joins TRBV6-6 to TRBJ2-7; TRBD2 matches 8 bases. There are 16 residues in the CDR3. V dropped 0 bases and J dropped 2; count of bases not matched to a gene: 6. From germline, CDR1 is MNHNY and CDR2 SVGAGI (reference sequence). CDR3 protein: CASSYSSSGFTYEQYF. CDR3 in DNA: TGTGCCAGCAGTTACTCGTCTAGCGGGTTCACCTACGAGCAGTACTTC.